This T cell receptor (beta chain) was captured in a study of response to subunit inactivated influenza vaccine (dated by TCRdb to 2017 to 2018). About the study as a whole: The study used deep quantitative T cell receptor repertoire profiling to track responses to a trivalent subunit inactivated influenza vaccine. Beyond this particular receptor, the publication reports: The authors suggested that each seasonal influenza vaccination may recruit only a limited number of new T cells.

In the germline V gene (reference sequence), CDR1 corresponds to DFQATT and CDR2 to SNEGSKA. From the cysteine up to the phenylalanine, the CDR3 has a length of 15 residues. The CDR3 DNA has 45 bases and is translated from base 1. The protocol used for the library was RT-PCR. Sequencing was performed on an Illumina HiSeq 2500. TCRdb cleaned the public reads at Q25 with fastp, built clones with MiXCR and kept in-frame beta chains. Each record represents a unique CDR3 protein, reported with the most common genes and DNA among its rows. This sample lists a few hundred thousand distinct CDR3 sequences; around 10% were detected once. Approximately 11% of the sample goes to the ten largest clones. A word on this clonotype: This receptor's antigen is unknown. At one end the junction does not follow the germline gene, possibly because of a read error.

A further study also used this sample, focusing on T cells expressing NK-cell markers. The second study's authors report: TCR beta cDNA libraries were made by 5'RACE template switching that added a universal primer site and unique molecular identifiers. Three sorted T-cell subsets (CD3+CD56+NKG2C+, CD3+CD56+NKG2C- and CD3+CD56-NKG2C+) from about 8 donors had their TCR beta-chain repertoires profiled. Among the eight sequenced donors, seven were HCMV-seropositive and one was HCMV-seronegative. To restrict sorting to alphabetaTCR-expressing T cells, an anti-gammadeltaTCR antibody was added in several experiments. For roughly six donors, the dominant CD3+CD56+NKG2C+ clonotypes were among the top 10 CD8+ clonotypes and accounted for about 1.0-7.0% of CD8+ T cells. Those dominant clonotypes were again the most abundant among CD3+CD56-NKG2C+ cells in a handful of donors, at about 25-65%. Whether the expanded NKG2C-expressing T cell clones were specific for HCMV antigens remained unclear. The eight sequenced donors were randomly selected healthy volunteers, three men and five women. HCMV-specific IgG was detected in serum with a commercial ELISA kit to determine HCMV serostatus. Ficoll density gradient centrifugation was used to isolate peripheral blood mononuclear cells from blood. For about six donors, unsorted PBMC were also used to sequence bulk peripheral blood T-cell repertoires. cDNA synthesis was primed from the TCR beta constant segment, followed by two successive PCR amplification steps. Libraries were sequenced as 2 x 150 bp reads on Illumina HiSeq 2000/2500, MiSeq or NextSeq. MIGEC was used to demultiplex reads and group reads by UMI, and MiTCR was used to assemble and quantify clonotypes. Only TCR cDNA sequences supported by at least two reads were kept to exclude erroneous sequences. The tcR package was used for downstream repertoire analysis, with clonotypes matched between fractions based on CDR3 nucleotide sequence plus V segment. Antigen specificity was annotated against VDJdb with VDJmatch, allowing one amino acid substitution in CDR3.

This chain is built from TRBV20-1 and TRBJ2-5; no D gene call is confident. The specimen comprised PBMCs from blood, sampled on the day of vaccination. The source of this sequence is a man aged 50-59 years who received an inactivated influenza vaccine. Donor details come from another sample of the same person, matched by shared clones. The CDR3 reads as follows: CCARDGVDPQETQYF. Read as DNA, the sequence is TGCTGTGCTAGAGATGGAGTAGATCCCCAAGAGACCCAGTACTTC.